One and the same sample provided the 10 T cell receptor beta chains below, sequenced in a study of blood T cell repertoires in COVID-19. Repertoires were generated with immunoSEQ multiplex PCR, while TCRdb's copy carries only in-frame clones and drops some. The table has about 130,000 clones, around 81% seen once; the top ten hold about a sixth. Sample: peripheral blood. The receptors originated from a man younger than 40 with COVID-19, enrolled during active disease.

As DNA, the CDR3 is TGTGCCAGCAGTGAGGGTGGTGGGGCCAACGTCCTGACTTTC. The encoded protein is CASSEGGGANVLTF. This chain uses TRBV9 with TRBJ2-6, with D possibly matching TRBD2 (5 bases). The CDR3 is 14 residues long. Trimming removed 5 bases from V and 3 bases from J, with 9 bases in between. The germline V gene has CDR1 SGDLS and CDR2 YYNGEE.

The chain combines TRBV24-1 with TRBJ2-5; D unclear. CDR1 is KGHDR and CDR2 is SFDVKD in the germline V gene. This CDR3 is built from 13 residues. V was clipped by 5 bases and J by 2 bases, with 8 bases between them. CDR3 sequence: CATSVVFQETQYF. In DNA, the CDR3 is TGTGCCACCAGTGTCGTCTTTCAAGAGACCCAGTACTTC.

Here the CDR3 DNA reads TGCAGCGTCGGCTCCTACGAGCAGTACTTC. Translating gives CSVGSYEQYF. The chain has TRBV29-1 and TRBJ2-7; no reliable D call. Germline V gene sequence: CDR1 SQVTM, CDR2 ANQGSEA. Trimming stripped 6 bases from V and 0 bases from J, with 3 bases between. The CDR3 loop spans 10 amino acids.

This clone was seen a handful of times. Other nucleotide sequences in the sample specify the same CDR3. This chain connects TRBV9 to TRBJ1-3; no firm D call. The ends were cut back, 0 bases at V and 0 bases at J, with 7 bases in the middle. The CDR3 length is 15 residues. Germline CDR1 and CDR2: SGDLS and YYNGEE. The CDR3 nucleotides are TGTGCCAGCAGCGTAGTGGCAGACTCTGGAAACACCATATATTTT. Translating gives CASSVVADSGNTIYF.

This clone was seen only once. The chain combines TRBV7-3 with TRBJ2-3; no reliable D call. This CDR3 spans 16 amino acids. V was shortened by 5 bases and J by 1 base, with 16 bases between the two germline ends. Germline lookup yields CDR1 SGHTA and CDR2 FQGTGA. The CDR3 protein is CASSRSDPEGTDTQYF. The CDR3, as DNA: TGTGCCAGCAGCCGCAGCGATCCTGAGGGCACAGATACGCAGTATTTT. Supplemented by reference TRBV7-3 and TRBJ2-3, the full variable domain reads GAGVSQTPSNKVTEKGKYVELRCDPISGHTALYWYRQSLGQGPEFLIYFQGTGAADDSGLPNDRFFAVRPEGSVSTLKIQRTERGDSAVYLCASSRSDPEGTDTQYFGPGTRLTVL.

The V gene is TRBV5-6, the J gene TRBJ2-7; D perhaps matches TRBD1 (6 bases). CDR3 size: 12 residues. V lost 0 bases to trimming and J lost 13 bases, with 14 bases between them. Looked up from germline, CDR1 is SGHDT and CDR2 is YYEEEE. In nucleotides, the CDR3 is TGTGCCAGCAGCTTGGGGACAGCCCCCTCCTACTTC. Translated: CASSLGTAPSYF.

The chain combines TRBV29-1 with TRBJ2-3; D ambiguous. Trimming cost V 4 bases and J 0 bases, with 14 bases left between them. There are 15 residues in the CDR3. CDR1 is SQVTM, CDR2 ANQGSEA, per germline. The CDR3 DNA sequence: TGCAGCGTTGGAGATGGCGGAACTAGCACAGATACGCAGTATTTT. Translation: CSVGDGGTSTDTQYF.

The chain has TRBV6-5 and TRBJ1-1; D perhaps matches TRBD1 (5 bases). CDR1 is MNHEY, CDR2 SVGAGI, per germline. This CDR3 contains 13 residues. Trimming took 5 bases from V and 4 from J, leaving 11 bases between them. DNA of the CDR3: TGTGCCAGCAGTCTCCAGGGAGGCACTGAAGCTTTCTTT. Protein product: CASSLQGGTEAFF.

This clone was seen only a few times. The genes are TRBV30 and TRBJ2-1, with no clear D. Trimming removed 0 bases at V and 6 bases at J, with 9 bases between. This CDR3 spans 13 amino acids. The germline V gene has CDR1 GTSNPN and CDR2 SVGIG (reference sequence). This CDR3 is CAWSVLNGNEQFF. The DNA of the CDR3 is TGTGCCTGGAGTGTACTGAATGGCAATGAGCAGTTCTTC.

CDR3 residues: CASSPSPGLAGGPLYNEQFF. CDR3 DNA: TGTGCCAGTAGTCCCAGCCCCGGACTAGCGGGGGGCCCCCTCTACAATGAGCAGTTCTTC. The J gene is TRBJ2-1, the V gene TRBV19, with 14 positions matching TRBD2. There are 20 residues in the CDR3. Looked up from germline, CDR1 is LNHDA and CDR2 is SQIVND (reference sequence). V lost 5 bases, J lost 3 bases, and 15 bases stayed unmatched.